These T cell receptor beta chains were read from a single sample in a study of naive and memory T cell subsets. TCRdb called the UMI-ligation and nested PCR reads again in MiXCR, with one record for every CDR3 protein. Here the sample spans 80,000 or so distinct CDR3 sequences, approximately 10% being singletons. Specimen: naive CD8+ T cells from blood. Every receptor here comes from a human donor in good health. Both conserved end residues are trimmed from each CDR3.

J gene	V gene	CDR3 protein
TRBJ1-4	TRBV29-1	SVDLAGKLF
TRBJ2-4	TRBV29-1	SVAVGGRRDIQY
TRBJ2-2	TRBV7-2	ASSLHTANTGELF
TRBJ2-7	TRBV6-5	ASSGGSRSYEQY
TRBJ2-7	TRBV10-3	AISDPKLNYEQY
TRBJ1-1	TRBV6-6	ASSSGRRQNTEAF
TRBJ2-1	TRBV27	ASSLSVGLREQF
TRBJ2-3	TRBV14	ASSLGRLRLADTQY
TRBJ2-7	TRBV7-6	ASSLALEQY
TRBJ1-5	TRBV4-1	ASSQDRGYSNQPQH
TRBJ2-7	TRBV6-2/TRBV6-3	ASGWTFAYEQY
TRBJ2-5	TRBV6-2/TRBV6-3	ASSYLRLAGKEDQY
TRBJ2-1	TRBV7-8	ASSLVGGGRNEQF
TRBJ2-2	TRBV27	ASSSTGELF
TRBJ2-6	TRBV7-6	ASSSLSSGANVLT
TRBJ2-7	TRBV5-4	ASSPNRGHEQY
TRBJ2-7	TRBV28	ASSFHTWDRGPQQY
TRBJ2-7	TRBV9	ASSVEGTGSYEQY
TRBJ2-2	TRBV29-1	STGVSNTGELF
TRBJ1-1	TRBV30	AWIAAPTALGTEAF
TRBJ2-3	TRBV10-2	ASKGLGSTDTQY
TRBJ2-1	TRBV25-1	ASSPPTWISGVPNEQF
TRBJ1-5	TRBV12-3/TRBV12-4	ASSYSGQPQH
TRBJ2-1	TRBV12-3/TRBV12-4	ASSSGGWEQF
TRBJ2-1	TRBV12-3/TRBV12-4	ASSPSHGKYNEQF
TRBJ2-5	TRBV6-5	ASSTGYPQGEETQY
TRBJ2-7	TRBV6-2/TRBV6-3	ASSLKGTVLYEQY
TRBJ2-5	TRBV28	ASSADRAETQY
TRBJ1-1	TRBV13	ASSLGQLMNTEAF
TRBJ2-3	TRBV27	ASSLQAGGPADTQY
TRBJ1-3	TRBV29-1	SVVAVDSGNTIY
TRBJ1-2	TRBV16	ASSPSDRAYDGYT
TRBJ2-1	TRBV13	ASSGTANEQF
TRBJ1-5	TRBV29-1	SVVAGDSNQPQH
TRBJ2-5	TRBV7-8	ASSLAGQTKAETQY
TRBJ1-4	TRBV29-1	SVEEGNRVEKLF
TRBJ1-2	TRBV10-3	AISESLDGYT